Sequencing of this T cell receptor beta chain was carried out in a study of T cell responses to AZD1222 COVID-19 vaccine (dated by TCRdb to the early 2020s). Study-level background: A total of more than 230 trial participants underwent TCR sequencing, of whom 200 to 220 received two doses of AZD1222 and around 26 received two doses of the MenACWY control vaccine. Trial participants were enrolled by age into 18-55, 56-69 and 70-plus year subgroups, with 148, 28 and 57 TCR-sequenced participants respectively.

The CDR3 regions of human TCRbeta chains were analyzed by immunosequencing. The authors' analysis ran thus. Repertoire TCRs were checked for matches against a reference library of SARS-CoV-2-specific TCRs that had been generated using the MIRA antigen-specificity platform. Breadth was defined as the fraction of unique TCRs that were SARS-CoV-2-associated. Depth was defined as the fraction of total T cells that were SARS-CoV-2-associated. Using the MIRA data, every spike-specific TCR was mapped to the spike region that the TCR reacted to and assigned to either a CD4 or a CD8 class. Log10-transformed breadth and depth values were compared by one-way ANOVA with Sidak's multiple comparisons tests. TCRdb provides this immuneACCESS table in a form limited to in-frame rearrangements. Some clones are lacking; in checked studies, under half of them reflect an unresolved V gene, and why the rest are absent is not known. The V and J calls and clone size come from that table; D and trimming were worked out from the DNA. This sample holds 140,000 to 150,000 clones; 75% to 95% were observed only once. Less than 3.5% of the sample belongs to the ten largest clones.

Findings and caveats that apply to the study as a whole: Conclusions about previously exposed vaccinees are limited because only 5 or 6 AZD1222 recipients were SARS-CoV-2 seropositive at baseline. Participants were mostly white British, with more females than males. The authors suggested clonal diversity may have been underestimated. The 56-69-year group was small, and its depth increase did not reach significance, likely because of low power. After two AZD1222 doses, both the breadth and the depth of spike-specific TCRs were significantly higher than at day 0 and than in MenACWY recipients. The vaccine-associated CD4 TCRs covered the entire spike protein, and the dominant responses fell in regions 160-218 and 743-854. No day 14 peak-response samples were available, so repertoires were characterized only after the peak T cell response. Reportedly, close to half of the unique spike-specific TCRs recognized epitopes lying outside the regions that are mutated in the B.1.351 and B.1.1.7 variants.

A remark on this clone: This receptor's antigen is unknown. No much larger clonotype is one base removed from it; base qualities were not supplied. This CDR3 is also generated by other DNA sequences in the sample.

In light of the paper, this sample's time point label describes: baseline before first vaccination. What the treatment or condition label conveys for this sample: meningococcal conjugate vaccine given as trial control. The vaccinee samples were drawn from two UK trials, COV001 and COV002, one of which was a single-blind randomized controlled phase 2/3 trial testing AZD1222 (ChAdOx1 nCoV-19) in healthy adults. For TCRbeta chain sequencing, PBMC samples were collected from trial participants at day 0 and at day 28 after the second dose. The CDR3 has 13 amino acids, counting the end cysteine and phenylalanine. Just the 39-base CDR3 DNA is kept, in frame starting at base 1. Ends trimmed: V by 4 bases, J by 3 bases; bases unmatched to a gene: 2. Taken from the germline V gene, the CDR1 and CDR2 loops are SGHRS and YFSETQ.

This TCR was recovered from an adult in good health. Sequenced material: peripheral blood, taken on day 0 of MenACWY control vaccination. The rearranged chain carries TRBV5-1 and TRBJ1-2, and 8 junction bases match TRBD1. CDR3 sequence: CASSGQGDYGYTF. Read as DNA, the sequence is TGCGCCAGCAGCGGACAGGGCGACTATGGCTACACCTTC.